This T cell receptor (beta chain) emerged from a study of identical twins. TCRdb recomputed calls from the 5' RACE reads with MiXCR, one row per CDR3 protein. The data hold around 550,000 distinct CDR3 sequences, with over 12% observed a single time. Study observations and caveats: A partial confounding effect on zero-insertion analyses could come from invariant MAIT and iNKT cells. Twins' surplus sharing was weaker for beta out-of-frame sequences. Low generation probability was overrepresented in out-of-frame alpha sequences shared by twins.

With regard to this clonotype: Its antigen is unknown.

The CDR3 loop spans 15 amino acids. Trimming removed 6 bases from V and 3 bases from J, with 18 bases in between. Germline assignment: CDR1 SGHTS and CDR2 YDEGEE. Another study also made use of these data, one on yellow fever vaccine responses in identical twins.

This TCR came from a woman under 30 in good health. This chain joins TRBV5-8 and TRBJ1-1, with TRBD1 as a possible D gene (5 bases). The sequenced sample was CD4+ T cells sorted from blood. CDR3 region: CASTPMGGGYTEAFF. The CDR3 coding sequence is TGTGCCAGCACCCCTATGGGGGGGGGGTACACTGAAGCTTTCTTT.